The 18 T cell receptor beta chains in this list originate from one sample, sequenced in a study of graft-versus-host responses after intestinal transplantation. Assay: immunoSEQ multiplex PCR; the TCRdb copy retains only in-frame clones and omits some. The sample lists about 20,000 clones; more than 75% were seen once. Sequenced here: PBMCs, sampled approximately 220 days after intestinal transplant. The receptors were gathered from a human patient who received an intestinal transplant, so some T cells may come from the graft donor.

The sample holds a few counts of this clone. The chain is built from TRBV5-4 and TRBJ2-3; the match to TRBD1 covers 9 bases. V lost 5 bases and J lost 2; bases outside the gene matches: 6. CDR1 is SGHNT and CDR2 is YYREEE in the germline V gene (reference sequence). This CDR3 is 15 amino acids long. As DNA, the CDR3 is TGTGCCAGCAGTCAACAGGGGGCGAACACAGATACGCAGTATTTT. Its protein product is CASSQQGANTDTQYF.

The chain couples TRBV11-2 to TRBJ1-4, with a tentative D call TRBD1 (5 bases). Trimming removed 5 bases from V and 5 bases from J, with 12 bases in between. The CDR3 runs to 14 residues. CDR1 is SGHAT and CDR2 is FQNNGV in the germline V gene. CDR3 residues: CASSPWDGNEKLFF. The CDR3 coding sequence is TGTGCCAGCAGCCCCTGGGACGGAAATGAAAAACTGTTTTTT.

The chain is built from TRBV5-1 and TRBJ2-1, with 10 bases aligning to TRBD1. V lost 7 bases to trimming and J lost 7 bases; unmatched junction nucleotides: 20. The germline V gene has CDR1 SGHRS and CDR2 YFSETQ. The length of the CDR3 is 18 residues. The CDR3 spells CASWPFGKTGQGSNEQFF. The CDR3 DNA reads as TGCGCCAGCTGGCCATTCGGGAAAACGGGACAGGGGTCGAATGAGCAGTTCTTC.

The J gene is TRBJ1-2, the V gene TRBV6-6; D perhaps matches TRBD1 (6 bases). This CDR3 spans 14 amino acids. Per germline, CDR1 MNHNY and CDR2 SVGAGI (reference sequence). The V end lost 2 bases, the J end lost 4 bases, and 11 bases lay between the germline ends. The CDR3 sequence is CASSYQGSGYGYTF. The CDR3 region has the DNA TGTGCCAGCAGTTACCAGGGGAGTGGCTATGGCTACACCTTC.

This clone has just a few counts. J is TRBJ2-2 and V is TRBV7-6, with 7 bases lining up with TRBD1. V lost 5 bases and J lost 3; bases outside the gene matches: 9. The CDR3 is 16 residues long. Germline V lookup: CDR1 SGHVS, CDR2 FNYEAQ. The CDR3: CASSLPRDSYTGELFF. CDR3 nucleotide sequence: TGTGCCAGCAGCCTACCTCGGGACAGCTACACCGGGGAGCTGTTTTTT.

This clone has just a few counts. V and J are TRBV5-8 and TRBJ2-7; TRBD1 agrees at 7 bases. Per the germline V gene, CDR1 is SGHTS and CDR2 is YDEGEE. The CDR3 contains 14 residues. Germline trimming cut 0 bases from V and 0 bases from J; bases unmatched to any gene: 0. Here the CDR3 reads CASSLAGGSYEQYF. CDR3 sequence (DNA): TGTGCCAGCAGCTTGGCAGGGGGCTCCTACGAGCAGTACTTC.

The V and J genes are TRBV5-1 and TRBJ2-7; tentative D call: TRBD2 (6 bases). This CDR3 spans 14 amino acids. V shed 2 bases and J shed 2 bases, with 11 bases lying between them. Per germline, CDR1 SGHRS and CDR2 YFSETQ. CDR3 DNA sequence: TGCGCCAGCAGCTTTCTGAGGGAGGCCTACGAGCAGTACTTC. Protein product: CASSFLREAYEQYF.

The V and J genes are TRBV5-4 and TRBJ1-2; 9 bases are a match to TRBD1. The germline V gene has CDR1 SGHNT and CDR2 YYREEE (reference sequence). There are 13 residues in the CDR3. The V segment lost 4 bases and the J segment 6 bases; nucleotides outside the gene matches: 4. This chain's CDR3 is CASSLRTGDGYTF. The CDR3 DNA reads as TGTGCCAGCAGCCTTCGGACAGGGGATGGCTACACCTTC.

J is TRBJ1-1 and V is TRBV13; D is unresolved. Per the germline V gene, CDR1 is PRHDT and CDR2 is FYEKMQ (reference sequence). This CDR3 has 13 residues. Deletions cut 6 bases from V and 0 bases from J, with 8 bases between. The CDR3 coding sequence is TGTGCCAGCAGGGGAGGTATGAACACTGAAGCTTTCTTT. This gives the protein CASRGGMNTEAFF.

V and J are TRBV27 and TRBJ2-5, with TRBD1 as a possible D gene (7 bases). Germline lookup yields CDR1 MNHEY and CDR2 SMNVEV (reference sequence). CDR3 length: 15 amino acids. Trimming removed 8 bases from V and 5 bases from J, with 21 bases in between. Here the CDR3 reads CASGAGGGLFETQYF. The CDR3 nucleotides read TGTGCCAGCGGGGCAGGAGGGGGCTTGTTTGAGACCCAGTACTTC.

CDR3 coding DNA: TGCGCCAGCAGCTTGGCGGGGACAGGGTCCCGCCGACAGTACTTC. This encodes CASSLAGTGSRRQYF. V and J are TRBV5-1 and TRBJ2-4; 9 bases agree with TRBD1. The CDR3 runs to 15 residues. The V segment lost 0 bases and the J segment 13 bases; nucleotides outside the gene matches: 11. The germline V gene encodes CDR1 SGHRS and CDR2 YFSETQ. Filled out from reference TRBV5-1 and TRBJ2-4, the complete variable domain reads KAGVTQTPRYLIKTRGQQVTLSCSPISGHRSVSWYQQTPGQGLQFLFEYFSETQRNKGNFPGRFSGRQFSNSRSEMNVSTLELGDSALYLCASSLAGTGSRRQYFGAGTRLSVL.

The V call is TRBV18, the J call TRBJ1-4, with D unclear. The CDR3 extends over 16 amino acids. Trimming stripped 3 bases from V and 10 bases from J, with 21 bases between. Germline V lookup: CDR1 KGHSH, CDR2 LQKENI. The CDR3 DNA follows: TGTGCCAGCTCACCTAAGGGCCACCTTCGGTATGGAAAACTGTTTTTT. Encoded protein: CASSPKGHLRYGKLFF.

V gene TRBV14 combines with J gene TRBJ2-1; 7 nucleotides align to TRBD1. CDR1 and CDR2 (germline): SGHDN, FVKESK. Trimming took 10 bases from V and 8 from J; bases not matched to a gene: 14. This CDR3 has 14 residues. The CDR3 nucleotides are TGTGCCACCACCCCATACTCGACAGGGCATGAGCAGTTCTTC. It encodes CATTPYSTGHEQFF.

CDR3: CATSRPIAGVYEQYF. Here the CDR3 DNA reads TGTGCCACCAGCAGACCAATAGCGGGGGTGTACGAGCAGTACTTC. The chain employs TRBV15 and TRBJ2-7; 9 bases line up with TRBD2. The CDR3 runs to 15 residues. V shed 2 bases and J 4 bases; nucleotides not matched to a gene: 6. Germline CDR1 reads LNHNV; CDR2 reads YYDKDF (reference sequence).

This clone turned up a few times. The J gene is TRBJ2-1, the V gene TRBV4-1, with 8 nucleotides matching TRBD2. Per the germline V gene, CDR1 is MGHRA and CDR2 is YSYEKL. V lost 3 bases to trimming and J lost 2 bases; unmatched junction nucleotides: 6. CDR3 length equals 16 residues. The CDR3 spells CASSHAAGGPYNEQFF. The CDR3 bases are TGCGCCAGCAGCCACGCCGCGGGGGGACCCTACAATGAGCAGTTCTTC.

This chain uses TRBV11-3 with TRBJ1-1; D gene uncertain. This CDR3 region has 15 residues. V was clipped by 0 bases and J by 5 bases, with 13 bases between them. CDR1 is SGHNT, CDR2 YENEEA, per germline. The CDR3 loop is CASSLDQREGTEAFF. The CDR3 DNA sequence: TGTGCCAGCAGCTTAGATCAGAGGGAGGGAACTGAAGCTTTCTTT.

The chain combines TRBV23-1 with TRBJ1-2; TRBD1 matches at 9 bases. TRBV23-1 is marked as an open reading frame, function uncertain. Unmatched junction bases numbered 0, after V lost 1 base and J lost 3 bases. The CDR3 has 14 amino acids. CDR3 nucleotide sequence: TGCGCCAGCAGTCAATGGGACAGGGACTATGGCTACACCTTC. This gives the protein CASSQWDRDYGYTF.

CDR3 bases: TGTGCCAGCAGTGAAGCGCTTCAAGTCGGCACGTCAGAGTACTTC. It encodes CASSEALQVGTSEYF. The V call is TRBV2, the J call TRBJ2-7; D not certain. The CDR3 has 15 residues. CDR1 SNHLY and CDR2 FYNNEI come from the germline V gene. Trimming stripped 0 bases from V and 11 bases from J, with 20 bases between.